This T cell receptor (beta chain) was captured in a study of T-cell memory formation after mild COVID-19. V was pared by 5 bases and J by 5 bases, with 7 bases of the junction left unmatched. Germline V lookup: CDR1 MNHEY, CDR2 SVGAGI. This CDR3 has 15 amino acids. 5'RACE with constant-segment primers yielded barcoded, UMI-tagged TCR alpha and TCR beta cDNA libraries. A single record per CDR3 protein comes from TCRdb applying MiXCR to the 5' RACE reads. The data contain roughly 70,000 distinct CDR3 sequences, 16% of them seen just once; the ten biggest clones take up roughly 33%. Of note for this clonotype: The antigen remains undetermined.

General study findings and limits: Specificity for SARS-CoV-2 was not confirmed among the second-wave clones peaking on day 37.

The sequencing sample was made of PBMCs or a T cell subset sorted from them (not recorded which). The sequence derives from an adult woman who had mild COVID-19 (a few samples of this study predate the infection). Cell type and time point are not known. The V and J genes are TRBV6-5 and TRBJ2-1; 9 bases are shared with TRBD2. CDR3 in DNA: TGTGCCAGCAGTCTAAGGACTAGCGTGAACAATGAGCAGTTCTTC. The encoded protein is CASSLRTSVNNEQFF.